This T cell receptor beta chain was retrieved from a study of cytomegalovirus exposure and HLA in healthy donors. About the study: Most genotyped donors, 81% of about 360, had Caucasian-associated genetic ancestry. Whole-study findings and limits: 150 to 200 TCR beta chains were listed as cytomegalovirus-associated. A classifier reportedly called cytomegalovirus status with high sensitivity and specificity. Later analysis showed most CMV-associated TCR beta chains appearing HLA-restricted.

Only one count was recorded for this clone. Its specificity is unknown. V was clipped by 3 bases and J by 5 bases; unmatched bases: 7. Germline V gives CDR1 GTSNPN, CDR2 SVGIG (reference sequence). The CDR3 runs 13 residues. Vbeta (60) and Jbeta (13) primers were used in the PCR. Sequenced by immunoSEQ multiplex PCR; TCRdb stores in-frame clones only, minus some. The sample holds about 120,000 clones, approximately 65% seen once. Input material: PBMCs. The rearrangement uses TRBV30 and TRBJ2-7; 7 positions match TRBD2. This receptor was obtained from a young man in good health and CMV-seronegative. CDR3 nucleotides: TGTGCCTGGAGCCTAGATGGGGGGGACGAGCAGTACTTC. It specifies CAWSLDGGDEQYF.